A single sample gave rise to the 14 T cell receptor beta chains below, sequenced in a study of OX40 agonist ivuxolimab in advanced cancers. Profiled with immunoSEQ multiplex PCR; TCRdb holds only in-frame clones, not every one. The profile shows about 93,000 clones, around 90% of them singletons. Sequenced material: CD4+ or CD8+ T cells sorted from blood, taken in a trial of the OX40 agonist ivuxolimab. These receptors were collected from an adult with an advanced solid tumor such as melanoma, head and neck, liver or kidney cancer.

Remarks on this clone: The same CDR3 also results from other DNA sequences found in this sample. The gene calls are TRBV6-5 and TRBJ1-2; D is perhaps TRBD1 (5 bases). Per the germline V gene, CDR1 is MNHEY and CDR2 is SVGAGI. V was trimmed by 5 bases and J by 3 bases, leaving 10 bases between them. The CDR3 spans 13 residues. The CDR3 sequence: CASSAQGDYGYTF. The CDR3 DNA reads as TGTGCCAGCAGTGCGCAGGGAGACTATGGCTACACCTTC.

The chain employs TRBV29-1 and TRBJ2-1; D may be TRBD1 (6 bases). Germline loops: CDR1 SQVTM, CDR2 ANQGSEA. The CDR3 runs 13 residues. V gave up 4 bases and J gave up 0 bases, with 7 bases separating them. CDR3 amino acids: CSVGDNSYNEQFF. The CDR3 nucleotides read TGCAGCGTTGGGGACAACTCCTACAATGAGCAGTTCTTC.

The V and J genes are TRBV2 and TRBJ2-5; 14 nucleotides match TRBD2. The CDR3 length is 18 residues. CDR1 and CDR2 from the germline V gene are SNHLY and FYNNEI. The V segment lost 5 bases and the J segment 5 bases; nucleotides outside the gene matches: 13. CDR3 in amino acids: CASSPGLAGDRLSETQYF. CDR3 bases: TGTGCCAGCAGTCCGGGACTAGCGGGGGATCGACTGTCGGAGACCCAGTACTTC.

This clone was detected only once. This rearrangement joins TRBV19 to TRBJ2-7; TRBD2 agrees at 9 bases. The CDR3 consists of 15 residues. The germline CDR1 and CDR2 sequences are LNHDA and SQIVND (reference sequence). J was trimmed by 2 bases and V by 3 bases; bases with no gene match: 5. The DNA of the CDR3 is TGTGCCAGTAGTATGTCGGCGGGGGGGCCCTACGAGCAGTACTTC. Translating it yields CASSMSAGGPYEQYF.

Here the CDR3 DNA reads TGTGCCAGCAGCATGACAGGGGACTATGGCTACACCTTC. It translates to CASSMTGDYGYTF. This chain connects TRBV6-5 to TRBJ1-2; 8 nucleotides line up with TRBD1. The trim removed 6 bases at V and 3 bases at J, leaving 3 bases unmatched. CDR1 and CDR2 (germline): MNHEY, SVGAGI. The CDR3 length is 13 residues.

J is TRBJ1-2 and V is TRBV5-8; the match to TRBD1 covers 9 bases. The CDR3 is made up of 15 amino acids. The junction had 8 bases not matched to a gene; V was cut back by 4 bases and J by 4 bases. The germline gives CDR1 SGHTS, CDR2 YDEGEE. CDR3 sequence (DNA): TGTGCCAGCAGCAAAAGGACAGGGGCGCTCTATGGCTACACCTTC. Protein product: CASSKRTGALYGYTF.

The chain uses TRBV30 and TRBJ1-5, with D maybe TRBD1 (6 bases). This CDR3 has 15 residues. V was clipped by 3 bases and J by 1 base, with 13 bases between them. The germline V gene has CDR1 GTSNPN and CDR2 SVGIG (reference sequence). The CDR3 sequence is CAWSTGRLSNQPQHF. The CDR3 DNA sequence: TGTGCCTGGAGCACAGGGAGGTTGAGCAATCAGCCCCAGCATTTT.

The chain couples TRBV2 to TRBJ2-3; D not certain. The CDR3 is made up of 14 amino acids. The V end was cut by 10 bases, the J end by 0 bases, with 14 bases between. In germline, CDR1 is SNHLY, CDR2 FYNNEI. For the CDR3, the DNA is TGTGCCACACAATGGGCCACCAGCACAGATACGCAGTATTTT. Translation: CATQWATSTDTQYF.

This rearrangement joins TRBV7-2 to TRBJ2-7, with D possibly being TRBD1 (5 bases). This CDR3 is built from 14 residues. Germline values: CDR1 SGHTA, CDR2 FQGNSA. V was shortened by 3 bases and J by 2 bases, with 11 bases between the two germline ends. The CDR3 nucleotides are TGTGCCAGCAGCTTTTATGGGGCCGCCTACGAGCAGTACTTC. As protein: CASSFYGAAYEQYF.

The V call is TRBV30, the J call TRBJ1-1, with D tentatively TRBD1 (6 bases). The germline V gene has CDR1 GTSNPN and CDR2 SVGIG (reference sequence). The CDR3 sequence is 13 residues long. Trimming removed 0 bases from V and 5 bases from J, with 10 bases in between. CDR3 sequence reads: CAWSVTGRTEAFF. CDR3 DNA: TGTGCCTGGAGTGTGACAGGTAGAACTGAAGCTTTCTTT.

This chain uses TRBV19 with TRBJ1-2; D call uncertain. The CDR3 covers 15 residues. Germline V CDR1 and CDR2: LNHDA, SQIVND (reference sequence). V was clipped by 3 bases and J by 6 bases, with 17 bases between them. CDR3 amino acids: CASSISLSGGDGYTF. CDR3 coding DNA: TGTGCCAGTAGTATCTCCCTTTCCGGAGGCGATGGCTACACCTTC.

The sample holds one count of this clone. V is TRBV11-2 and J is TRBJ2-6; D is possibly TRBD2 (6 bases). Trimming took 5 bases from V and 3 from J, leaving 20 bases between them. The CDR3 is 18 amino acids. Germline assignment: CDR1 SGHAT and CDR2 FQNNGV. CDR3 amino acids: CASSAPNGTFVGANVLTF. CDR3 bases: TGTGCCAGCAGCGCGCCCAACGGGACTTTTGTTGGGGCCAACGTCCTGACTTTC.

The CDR3 nucleotides read TGTGCCAGCAGCGAGGGCCTTAACGGCTCACCCCTCCACTTT. This gives the protein CASSEGLNGSPLHF. This chain joins TRBV6-5 and TRBJ1-6; no definite D call. Germline CDR1 is MNHEY and CDR2 is SVGAGI. CDR3 size: 14 residues. V was cut by 6 bases and J by 10 bases, with 16 bases left in between.

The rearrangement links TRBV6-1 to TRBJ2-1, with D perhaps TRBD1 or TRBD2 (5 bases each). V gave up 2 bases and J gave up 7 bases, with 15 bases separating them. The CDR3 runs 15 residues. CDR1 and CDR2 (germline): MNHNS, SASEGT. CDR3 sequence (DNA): TGTGCCAGCAGTGAACCCGGGGCGAGCCTTAATGAGCAGTTCTTC. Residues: CASSEPGASLNEQFF.